Below are 3 T cell receptor beta chains sequenced from a single sample in a study of beta chain features in type 1 diabetes. Expressed TCRB transcripts were sequenced because the entire RNA isolate underwent reverse transcription. Data came from immunoSEQ multiplex PCR; TCRdb stores just in-frame clones and leaves some out. Of hundreds of thousands of clones listed, about 30% are singletons. Sample: naive CD4+ T cells from blood. These receptors were taken from a man aged 18 to 35 in good health.

The chain carries TRBV30 and TRBJ2-7, with D uncertain. The germline V gene encodes CDR1 GTSNPN and CDR2 SVGIG (reference sequence). CDR3 length: 12 residues. Trimming stripped 3 bases from V and 5 bases from J, with 11 bases between. The CDR3 nucleotides read TGTGCCTGGAGCCCCCTAAGGGACGAGCAGTACTTC. It encodes CAWSPLRDEQYF.

This clone was counted only a few times. The same CDR3 also results from other DNA sequences found in this sample. The chain recombines TRBV20-1 with TRBJ1-2; no reliable D call. There are 9 residues in the CDR3. Germline CDR1 and CDR2: DFQATT and SNEGSKA (reference sequence). The ends were cut back, 5 bases at V and 4 bases at J, with 2 bases in the middle. The CDR3 DNA sequence: TGCAGTGCTGGCTATGGCTACACCTTC. The encoded protein is CSAGYGYTF.

Only a few counts were recorded for this clone. This chain connects TRBV7-2 to TRBJ2-1; 11 bases match TRBD2. The V gene end was trimmed by 4 bases and the J gene end by 2 bases; junction bases not matched to a gene: 1. The germline V gene has CDR1 SGHTA and CDR2 FQGNSA. The CDR3 runs to 15 residues. CDR3 region: CASSWGLAAYNEQFF. In DNA form, the CDR3 reads TGTGCCAGCAGCTGGGGACTAGCGGCCTACAATGAGCAGTTCTTC. The full variable domain, completed using reference TRBV7-2 and TRBJ2-1, is GAGVSQSPSNKVTEKGKDVELRCDPISGHTALYWYRQSLGQGLEFLIYFQGNSAPDKSGLPSDRFSAERTGGSVSTLTIQRTQQEDSAVYLCASSWGLAAYNEQFFGPGTRLTVL.